These 26 T cell receptor beta chains were sequenced from one sample in a study of blood T cell repertoires in COVID-19. This table comes from immunoSEQ multiplex PCR, and its TCRdb copy is limited to in-frame clones, with some not included. The sample carries 150,000 to 200,000 clones, approximately 88% recorded once. Sequencing was done on a sample of PBMCs or T cells enriched from blood (not recorded which). These receptor sequences come from a woman in her sixties who had recovered from COVID-19.

The chain is built from TRBV3-1 (or the pseudogene TRBV3-2) and TRBJ1-2; D possibly corresponds to TRBD1 (6 bases). The length of the CDR3 is 13 residues. Per the germline V gene, CDR1 is LGHDT and CDR2 is YNNKEL (reference sequence). V gave up 5 bases and J gave up 6 bases, with 13 bases separating them. The DNA for the CDR3 is TGTGCCAGCAGCTTCCGGGGGGCGGATGGCTACACCTTC. This codes for CASSFRGADGYTF.

This clone was detected once. The chain couples TRBV30 to TRBJ1-5; 10 nucleotides line up with TRBD1. Germline V gene data show CDR1 as GTSNPN and CDR2 as SVGIG (reference sequence). V lost 1 base and J lost 6; bases outside the gene matches: 3. The CDR3 has 14 residues. The CDR3 sequence is CAWSAGQGSQPQHF. CDR3 bases: TGTGCCTGGAGTGCGGGACAGGGGAGTCAGCCCCAGCATTTT.

The chain recombines TRBV5-1 with TRBJ1-3; 8 bases line up with TRBD1. There are 14 residues in the CDR3. J lost 2 bases, V lost 4 bases, and 2 bases had no gene match. From germline, CDR1 is SGHRS and CDR2 YFSETQ. The CDR3 loop is CASSQTGAGNTIYF. The CDR3 DNA reads TGCGCCAGCAGCCAGACAGGGGCTGGAAACACCATATATTTT.

The J gene is TRBJ1-1, the V gene TRBV20-1; D is undetermined. V lost 3 bases to trimming and J lost 2 bases, with 4 bases between them. Germline V lookup: CDR1 DFQATT, CDR2 SNEGSKA (reference sequence). The CDR3 consists of 11 residues. The DNA of the CDR3 is TGCAGTGCTAGGCGAAACACTGAAGCTTTCTTT. It is translated as CSARRNTEAFF.

The J gene is TRBJ1-1, the V gene TRBV18; TRBD1 matches 8 bases. The CDR3 extends over 18 amino acids. V shed 1 base and J 4 bases; nucleotides not matched to a gene: 14. Germline V gives CDR1 KGHSH, CDR2 LQKENI. This CDR3 is CASSPLVGQGLQSTEAFF. DNA for the CDR3: TGTGCCAGCTCACCACTCGTAGGACAGGGCCTTCAGAGCACTGAAGCTTTCTTT.

The chain is built from TRBV5-1 and TRBJ2-2, with 11 nucleotides matching TRBD2. The V gene end was trimmed by 4 bases and the J gene end by 5 bases; junction bases not matched to a gene: 13. The CDR3 sequence is 18 residues long. Germline V gene sequence: CDR1 SGHRS, CDR2 YFSETQ. CDR3: CASSGGLAATPRTGELFF. CDR3 DNA sequence: TGCGCCAGCAGCGGGGGACTAGCGGCTACCCCACGGACCGGGGAGCTGTTTTTT.

This chain connects TRBV5-1 to TRBJ2-1; TRBD1 agrees at 8 bases. Germline trimming cut 4 bases from V and 6 bases from J; bases unmatched to any gene: 9. Germline V gene data show CDR1 as SGHRS and CDR2 as YFSETQ. The CDR3 is made up of 15 amino acids. CDR3 coding DNA: TGCGCCAGCAGCGAATCCGGGACAGGCAGCAATGAGCAGTTCTTC. Amino acid sequence: CASSESGTGSNEQFF.

The V call is TRBV6-6, the J call TRBJ1-1, with D possibly matching TRBD1 (6 bases). There are 14 residues in the CDR3. V was cut by 6 bases and J by 7 bases, with 18 bases left in between. The V gene's germline CDR1 is MNHNY and CDR2 SVGAGI (reference sequence). CDR3 sequence reads: CASRSQGLGGEAFF. The CDR3 DNA is TGTGCCAGCAGGTCACAGGGCCTTGGGGGTGAAGCTTTCTTT.

This clone was detected a few times. V usage is TRBV4-1 and J usage is TRBJ1-2, with 7 bases identical to TRBD1. Germline loops: CDR1 MGHRA, CDR2 YSYEKL. The CDR3 consists of 15 residues. With 4 bases clipped from V and 0 bases from J, the junction kept 5 bases outside the gene matches. CDR3 nucleotides: TGCGCCAGCAGCCGAGGGACAGCCGCTAACTATGGCTACACCTTC. Translated: CASSRGTAANYGYTF.

V and J are TRBV2 and TRBJ1-6; D is ambiguous. Per the germline V gene, CDR1 is SNHLY and CDR2 is FYNNEI. Trimming took 4 bases from V and 5 from J, leaving 9 bases between them. The CDR3 is 14 amino acids. The CDR3 region is CASSAGRNNSPLHF. DNA for the CDR3: TGTGCCAGCAGTGCAGGAAGGAATAATTCACCCCTCCACTTT. The whole variable domain, filled in from reference TRBV2 and TRBJ1-6, reads EPEVTQTPSHQVTQMGQEVILRCVPISNHLYFYWYRQILGQKVEFLVSFYNNEISEKSEIFDDQFSVERPDGSNFTLKIRSTKLEDSAMYFCASSAGRNNSPLHFGNGTRLTVT.

Of note for this clone: Other DNA sequences within the sample encode an identical CDR3. The chain recombines TRBV27 with TRBJ1-2, with D possibly being TRBD1 (5 bases). The V end lost 3 bases, the J end lost 2 bases, and 7 bases lay between the germline ends. This CDR3 is 13 amino acids long. In germline, CDR1 is MNHEY, CDR2 SMNVEV (reference sequence). The CDR3 sequence: CASSFRGNYGYTF. The CDR3 DNA is TGTGCCAGCAGTTTTCGGGGGAACTATGGCTACACCTTC.

The chain couples TRBV30 to TRBJ1-1; D is perhaps TRBD1 (5 bases). This CDR3 comprises 14 residues. Trimming took off 4 bases at V and 4 bases at J, with 16 bases between the two ends. CDR1 GTSNPN and CDR2 SVGIG come from the germline V gene (reference sequence). The CDR3 DNA reads as TGTGCCTGGAAGGTCATGGGGCGCGGCACTGAAGCTTTCTTT. Translation: CAWKVMGRGTEAFF.

This clone is a singleton in its sample. The chain employs TRBV5-1 and TRBJ2-3, with a tentative D call TRBD2 (5 bases). Trimming removed 5 bases from V and 5 bases from J, with 15 bases in between. The germline V gene has CDR1 SGHRS and CDR2 YFSETQ. This CDR3 region has 14 residues. The CDR3 nucleotides are TGCGCCAGCAGGCGGACGTCGGGGAGAGATACGCAGTATTTT. It translates to CASRRTSGRDTQYF.

This chain uses TRBV19 with TRBJ2-1, with 8 bases fitting TRBD1. Germline V gives CDR1 LNHDA, CDR2 SQIVND (reference sequence). This CDR3 is built from 15 residues. V lost 3 bases, J lost 7 bases, and 8 bases stayed unmatched. The chain's CDR3 is CASSILGQGSNEQFF. CDR3 sequence (DNA): TGTGCCAGTAGTATCCTAGGACAGGGAAGTAATGAGCAGTTCTTC.

The chain joins TRBV27 to TRBJ1-2; 7 nucleotides agree with TRBD1. The CDR3 runs 13 residues. The germline gives CDR1 MNHEY, CDR2 SMNVEV (reference sequence). Trimming cost V 5 bases and J 8 bases; bases outside gene matches: 8. The CDR3 nucleotides are TGTGCCAGCAGTACCAACAACAGGGGAGGCTACACCTTC. Residues: CASSTNNRGGYTF.

The gene calls are TRBV29-1 and TRBJ2-1, with 7 positions matching TRBD1. CDR1 SQVTM and CDR2 ANQGSEA come from the germline V gene. V lost 6 bases, J lost 1 base, and 3 bases stayed unmatched. This CDR3 contains 13 residues. Here the CDR3 DNA reads TGCAGCGTGACAGGGTTGTCCTACAATGAGCAGTTCTTC. It specifies CSVTGLSYNEQFF.

The J gene is TRBJ2-1, the V gene TRBV15, with 7 bases that match TRBD1. The CDR3 covers 14 residues. The V gene end was trimmed by 3 bases and the J gene end by 5 bases; junction bases not matched to a gene: 4. CDR1 and CDR2 (germline): LNHNV, YYDKDF (reference sequence). The CDR3 is CATSRPGTDNEQFF. The CDR3, as DNA: TGTGCCACCAGCAGGCCCGGGACAGACAATGAGCAGTTCTTC.

The sample holds one count of this clone. The J gene is TRBJ2-7, the V gene TRBV5-1, with 8 bases identical to TRBD1. This CDR3 is 14 amino acids long. Unmatched junction bases numbered 7, after V lost 6 bases and J lost 2 bases. Germline V gene sequence: CDR1 SGHRS, CDR2 YFSETQ. CDR3: CASKGQGEPYEQYF. The CDR3 DNA is TGCGCCAGCAAAGGACAGGGCGAACCCTACGAGCAGTACTTC.

The rearrangement joins TRBV15 to TRBJ1-5, with no clear D. The CDR3 spans 14 residues. The germline V gene encodes CDR1 LNHNV and CDR2 YYDKDF (reference sequence). V was clipped by 0 bases and J by 7 bases, with 10 bases between them. Written as DNA, the CDR3 is TGTGCCACCAGCAGAGATCTCGGTAACCAGCCCCAGCATTTT. Protein product: CATSRDLGNQPQHF.

The chain joins TRBV6-6 to TRBJ1-2; 7 bases fit TRBD1. In germline, CDR1 is MNHNY, CDR2 SVGAGI (reference sequence). The CDR3 totals 13 residues. Trimming at V came to 7 bases and at J to 2 bases, leaving 4 bases not matched to a gene. The CDR3 sequence: CASTLTGNYGYTF. In DNA form, the CDR3 reads TGTGCCAGCACCCTGACAGGGAACTATGGCTACACCTTC.

J is TRBJ2-7 and V is TRBV27; maybe TRBD2 (5 bases). The CDR3 totals 14 residues. The germline V and J ends were trimmed by 6 bases and 0 bases, with 12 bases remaining between them. Germline CDR1 MNHEY, CDR2 SMNVEV (reference sequence). The CDR3, as DNA: TGTGCCAGCAGGATTAGGGAGAGCTCCTACGAGCAGTACTTC. Translating gives CASRIRESSYEQYF.

V gene TRBV4-1 combines with J gene TRBJ1-3; no clear D. V lost 4 bases to trimming and J lost 0 bases, with 13 bases between them. CDR3 size: 16 residues. Germline V gives CDR1 MGHRA, CDR2 YSYEKL. The CDR3 region has the DNA TGCGCCAGCAGCCCCGGGCGGGGATTCTCTGGAAACACCATATATTTT. Encoded protein: CASSPGRGFSGNTIYF.

This sequence joins TRBV6-5 and TRBJ1-2; 7 nucleotides agree with TRBD1. J lost 5 bases, V lost 6 bases, and 9 bases had no gene match. Germline lookup yields CDR1 MNHEY and CDR2 SVGAGI. The CDR3 has 14 residues. The CDR3 reads CASSPPGQPYGYTF. The CDR3 DNA sequence: TGTGCCAGCAGCCCCCCGGGACAGCCTTATGGCTACACCTTC.

This clone was observed a single time. The rearrangement links TRBV6-5 to TRBJ2-1; 10 bases fit TRBD1. With 11 bases clipped from V and 3 bases from J, the junction kept 10 bases outside the gene matches. This CDR3 region has 15 residues. The germline CDR1 and CDR2 sequences are MNHEY and SVGAGI. The CDR3 DNA sequence: TGTGCCGGGACAGGGGCCGAGGGCTACTACAATGAGCAGTTCTTC. This codes for CAGTGAEGYYNEQFF.

This chain connects TRBV5-1 to TRBJ2-3; a possible D gene is TRBD2 (5 bases). Germline-derived CDR1 and CDR2 are SGHRS and YFSETQ. This CDR3 spans 13 amino acids. V lost 5 bases and J 4 bases, leaving 11 bases between the germline ends. The CDR3 DNA is TGCGCCAGCAGGGACGGGATGGCAGATACGCAGTATTTT. This encodes CASRDGMADTQYF.

CDR3 bases: TGTGCCAGCAGTGAAGAGATTTTTTGGACTAGCGGGCTCGGAACCCAGTACTTC. It codes for CASSEEIFWTSGLGTQYF. This chain joins TRBV2 and TRBJ2-5; 11 positions agree with TRBD2. The ends lost 1 base at V and 8 bases at J; junction bases unmatched: 15. The germline CDR1 and CDR2 sequences are SNHLY and FYNNEI. The CDR3 has 18 amino acids.